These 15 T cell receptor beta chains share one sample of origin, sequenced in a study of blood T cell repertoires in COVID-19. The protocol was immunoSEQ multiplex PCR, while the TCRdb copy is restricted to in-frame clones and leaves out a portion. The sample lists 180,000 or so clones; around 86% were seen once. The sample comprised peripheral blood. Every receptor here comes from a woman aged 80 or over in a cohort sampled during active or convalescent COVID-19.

CDR3: CASSTREGYSNQPQHF. The CDR3 DNA sequence: TGTGCCAGCAGCACTAGGGAGGGTTATAGCAATCAGCCCCAGCATTTT. The chain employs TRBV6-2 or TRBV6-3 and TRBJ1-5, with no clear D. The germline CDR1 and CDR2 sequences are MNHEY and SVGEGT. The CDR3 is 16 residues long. Trimming pared 6 bases from V and 0 bases from J, leaving 15 bases between.

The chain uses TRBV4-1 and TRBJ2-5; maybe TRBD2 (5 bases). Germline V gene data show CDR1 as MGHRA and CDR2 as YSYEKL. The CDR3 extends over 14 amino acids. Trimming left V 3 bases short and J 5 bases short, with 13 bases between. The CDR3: CASSQSGFRETQYF. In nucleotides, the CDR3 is TGCGCCAGCAGCCAGTCGGGATTTAGGGAGACCCAGTACTTC.

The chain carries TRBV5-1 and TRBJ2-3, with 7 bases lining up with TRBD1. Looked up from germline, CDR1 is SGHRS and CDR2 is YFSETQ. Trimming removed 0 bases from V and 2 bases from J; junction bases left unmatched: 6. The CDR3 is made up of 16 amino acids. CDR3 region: CASSLGPQGITDTQYF. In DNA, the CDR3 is TGCGCCAGCAGCTTGGGCCCACAGGGGATCACAGATACGCAGTATTTT.

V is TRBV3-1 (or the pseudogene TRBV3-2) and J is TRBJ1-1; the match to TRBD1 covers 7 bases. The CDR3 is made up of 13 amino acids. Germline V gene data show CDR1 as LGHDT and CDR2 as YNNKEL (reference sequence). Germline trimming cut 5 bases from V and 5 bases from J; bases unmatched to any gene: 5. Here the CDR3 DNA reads TGTGCCAGCAGCGACACAGGGGATACTGAAGCTTTCTTT. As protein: CASSDTGDTEAFF.

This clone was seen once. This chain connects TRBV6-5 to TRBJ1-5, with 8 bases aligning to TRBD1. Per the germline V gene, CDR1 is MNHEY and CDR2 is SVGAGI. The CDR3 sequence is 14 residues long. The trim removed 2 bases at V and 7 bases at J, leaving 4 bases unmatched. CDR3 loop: CASSYRQGFQPQHF. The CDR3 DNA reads TGTGCCAGCAGTTACCGACAGGGGTTCCAGCCCCAGCATTTT.

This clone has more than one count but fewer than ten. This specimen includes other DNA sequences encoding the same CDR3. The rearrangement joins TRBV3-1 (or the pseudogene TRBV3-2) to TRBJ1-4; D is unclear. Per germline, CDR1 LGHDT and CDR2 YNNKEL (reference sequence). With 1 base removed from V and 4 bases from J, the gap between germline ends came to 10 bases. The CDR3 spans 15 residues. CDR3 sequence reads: CASSQVGRDNEKLFF. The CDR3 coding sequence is TGTGCCAGCAGCCAAGTTGGACGGGATAATGAAAAACTGTTTTTT.

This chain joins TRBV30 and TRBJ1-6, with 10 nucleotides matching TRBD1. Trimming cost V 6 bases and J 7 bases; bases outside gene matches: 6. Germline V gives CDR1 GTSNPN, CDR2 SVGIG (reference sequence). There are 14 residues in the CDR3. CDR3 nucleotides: TGTGCCTGCTATCCGGGACAGGGGAATTCACCCCTCCACTTT. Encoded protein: CACYPGQGNSPLHF.

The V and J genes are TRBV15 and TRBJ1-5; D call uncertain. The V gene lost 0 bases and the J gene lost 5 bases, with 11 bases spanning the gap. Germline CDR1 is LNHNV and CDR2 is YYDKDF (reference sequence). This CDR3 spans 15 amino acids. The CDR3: CATSRERPGDQPQHF. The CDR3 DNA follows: TGTGCCACCAGCAGAGAGAGACCGGGTGATCAGCCCCAGCATTTT. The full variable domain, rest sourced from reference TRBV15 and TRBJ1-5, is DAMVIQNPRYQVTQFGKPVTLSCSQTLNHNVMYWYQQKSSQAPKLLFHYYDKDFNNEADTPDNFQSRRPNTSFCFLDIRSPGLGDTAMYLCATSRERPGDQPQHFGDGTRLSIL.

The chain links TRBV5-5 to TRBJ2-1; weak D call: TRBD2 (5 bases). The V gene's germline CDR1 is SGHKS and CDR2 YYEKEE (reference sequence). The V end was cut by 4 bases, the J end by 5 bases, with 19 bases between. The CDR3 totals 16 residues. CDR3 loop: CASSPGLEQWDNEQFF. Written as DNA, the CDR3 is TGTGCCAGCAGCCCCGGACTGGAACAATGGGACAATGAGCAGTTCTTC.

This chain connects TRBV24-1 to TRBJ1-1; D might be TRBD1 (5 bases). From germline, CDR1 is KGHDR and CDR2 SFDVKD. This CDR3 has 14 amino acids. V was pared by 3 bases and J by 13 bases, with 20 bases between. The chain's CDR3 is CATSDGPQGRGDFF. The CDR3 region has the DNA TGTGCCACCAGTGATGGCCCCCAAGGACGGGGGGATTTCTTT.

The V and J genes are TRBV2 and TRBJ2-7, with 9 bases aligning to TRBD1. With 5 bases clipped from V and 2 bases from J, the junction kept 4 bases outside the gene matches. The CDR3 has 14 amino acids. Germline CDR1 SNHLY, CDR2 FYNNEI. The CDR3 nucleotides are TGTGCCAGCAGTCCGGGACAGGGCCCCTACGAGCAGTACGTC. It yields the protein CASSPGQGPYEQYV.

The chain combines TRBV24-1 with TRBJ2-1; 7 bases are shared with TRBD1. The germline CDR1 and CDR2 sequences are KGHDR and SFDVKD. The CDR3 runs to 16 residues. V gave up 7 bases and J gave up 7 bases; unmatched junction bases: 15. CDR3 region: CATSPIPGQPLNEQFF. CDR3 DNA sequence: TGTGCCACCAGCCCCATCCCGGGACAGCCTTTGAATGAGCAGTTCTTC.

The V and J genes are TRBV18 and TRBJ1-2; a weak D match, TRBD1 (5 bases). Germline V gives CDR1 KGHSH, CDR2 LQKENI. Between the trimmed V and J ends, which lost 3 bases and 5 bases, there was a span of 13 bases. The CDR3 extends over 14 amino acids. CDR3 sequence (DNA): TGTGCCAGCTCACCGAGTGACAGTTTATATGGCTACACCTTC. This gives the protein CASSPSDSLYGYTF.

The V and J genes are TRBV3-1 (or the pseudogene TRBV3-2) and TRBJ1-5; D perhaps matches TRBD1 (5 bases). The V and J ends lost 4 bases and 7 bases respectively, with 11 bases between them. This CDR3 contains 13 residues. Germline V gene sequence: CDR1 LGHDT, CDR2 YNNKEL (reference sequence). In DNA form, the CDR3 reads TGTGCCAGCAGCCGGGGGGAAGGACAGCCCCAGCATTTT. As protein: CASSRGEGQPQHF.

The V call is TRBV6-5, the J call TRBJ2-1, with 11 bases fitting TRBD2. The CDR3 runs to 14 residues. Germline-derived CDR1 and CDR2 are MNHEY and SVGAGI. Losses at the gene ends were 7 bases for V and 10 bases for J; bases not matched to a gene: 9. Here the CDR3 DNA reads TGTGCCAGCATCCTACTAGCGGGAGTGGAGGAGCAGTTCTTC. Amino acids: CASILLAGVEEQFF.